This T cell receptor beta chain originates from a study of metastatic and nonmetastatic thyroid tumors. Background on the study: Repertoires were compared across blood and tumor or nodule tissue from malignant and benign thyroid patients. Study-level results: TCR beta diversity was reportedly significantly higher in malignant thyroid tumors than benign nodules, in blood and tumor.

Germline CDR1 and CDR2: WSHSY and SAAADI. There are 15 residues in the CDR3. Deletions cut 3 bases from V and 0 bases from J, with 11 bases between. None of the patients had undergone any treatment ahead of thyroid surgery. Per the study methods: The distant-metastasis classifier for papillary thyroid cancer was built from CDR3 differences across clinicopathological groups. Using MiXCR, TCRdb re-called clones from the PCR reads. The V and J calls and clone size are TCRdb's, not the authors'. The data contain tens of thousands of clones, about a sixth of them singletons. This clone appeared many times. Its antigen is as yet unknown.

The chain recombines TRBV10-2 with TRBJ1-2; D gene uncertain. Material: blood. This TCR was sampled from a male donor with papillary thyroid cancer or a benign thyroid nodule (not recorded which). Some clones in this sample may be carry-over from other donors' samples. CDR3 sequence: CASSDRNRANYGYTF. CDR3 sequence (DNA): TGCGCCAGCAGTGATAGAAACAGAGCTAACTATGGCTACACCTTC.